This is a list of T cell receptor beta chains from one sample in a study of T cell responses to AZD1222 COVID-19 vaccine. The data were produced by immunoSEQ multiplex PCR, yet TCRdb's version contains in-frame clones alone and is incomplete. The repertoire holds over 100,000 clones, with approximately 87% as singletons. Sequenced material: peripheral blood, taken 28 days after the second AZD1222 dose. These receptor sequences come from an adult who received the AZD1222 COVID-19 vaccine. Each CDR3 is given without its conserved first and last residue.

j_call,v_call,cdr3_aa
TRBJ2-7,TRBV12-3/TRBV12-4,ASGLSTGREQY
TRBJ1-2,TRBV7-2,ASSPRQGNYGYT
TRBJ2-5,TRBV12-3/TRBV12-4,ASSRAETQY
TRBJ2-5,TRBV12-3/TRBV12-4,ASRGQETQY
TRBJ2-1,TRBV30,AWGSARNEQF
TRBJ1-1,TRBV6-2/TRBV6-3,ASSYGGSTEAF
TRBJ2-2,TRBV28,ASRQTRGVYTGELF
TRBJ1-1,TRBV18,ASSPRTAEAF
TRBJ2-1,TRBV3-1/TRBV3-2,ASSPGGLSSYNEQF
TRBJ2-1,TRBV6-5,ASSYEGNEQF